The 15 T cell receptor beta chains reported below all come from one sample, sequenced in a study of cytomegalovirus exposure and HLA in healthy donors. It was with 60 Vbeta and 13 Jbeta primers that the PCR ran. The repertoire was sequenced with immunoSEQ multiplex PCR; TCRdb's copy has only in-frame clones and lacks some. This sample has roughly 160,000 clones, with roughly 80% found just once. What was sequenced was PBMCs. The receptors here all came from a woman between 50 and 59 years old in good health and CMV-seronegative.

This chain connects TRBV30 to TRBJ1-5; D remains unclear. The V gene's germline CDR1 is GTSNPN and CDR2 SVGIG (reference sequence). CDR3 size: 14 residues. Trimming cost V 0 bases and J 6 bases, with 12 bases left between them. CDR3 region: CAWSVGRGGQPQHF. The CDR3 region has the DNA TGTGCCTGGAGTGTAGGCAGAGGAGGTCAGCCCCAGCATTTT. Full variable domain (outside the CDR3, taken from reference TRBV30 and TRBJ1-5): SQTIHQWPATLVQPVGSPLSLECTVEGTSNPNLYWYRQAAGRGLQLLFYSVGIGQISSEVPQNLSASRPQDRQFILSSKKLLLSDSGFYLCAWSVGRGGQPQHFGDGTRLSIL.

This clone was counted only a few times. The chain uses TRBV7-3 and TRBJ1-1, with TRBD1 matching 9 bases. V dropped 5 bases and J dropped 5; count of bases not matched to a gene: 9. Germline V gene sequence: CDR1 SGHTA, CDR2 FQGTGA. The CDR3 sequence is 15 residues long. The CDR3 region is CASSRTGAEGTEAFF. CDR3 DNA sequence: TGTGCCAGCAGCCGGACAGGGGCGGAAGGGACTGAAGCTTTCTTT. Supplemented by reference TRBV7-3 and TRBJ1-1, the full variable domain reads GAGVSQTPSNKVTEKGKYVELRCDPISGHTALYWYRQSLGQGPEFLIYFQGTGAADDSGLPNDRFFAVRPEGSVSTLKIQRTERGDSAVYLCASSRTGAEGTEAFFGQGTRLTVV.

This clone has just a few counts. The rearrangement joins TRBV6-5 to TRBJ1-2; the D is unclear. Trimming cost V 6 bases and J 7 bases, with 9 bases left between them. Germline V CDR1 and CDR2: MNHEY, SVGAGI. CDR3 length: 11 residues. CDR3 nucleotides: TGTGCCAGCAGCTACGAGCCTGGCTACACCTTC. Protein sequence: CASSYEPGYTF.

This sequence joins TRBV5-5 and TRBJ1-4; D is undetermined. V was shortened by 7 bases and J by 7 bases, with 14 bases between the two germline ends. This CDR3 comprises 13 residues. Germline CDR1 and CDR2: SGHKS and YYEKEE (reference sequence). DNA for the CDR3: TGTGCCAGCGGAATAGGATCGGGTGAAAAACTGTTTTTT. Amino acid sequence: CASGIGSGEKLFF.

V is TRBV4-2 and J is TRBJ2-5; 11 bases fit TRBD2. CDR1 is LGHNA, CDR2 YNFKEQ, per germline. V was pared by 0 bases and J by 7 bases, with 7 bases of the junction left unmatched. The CDR3 has 16 residues. CDR3 protein: CASSQETTSGSGTQYF. DNA for the CDR3: TGTGCCAGCAGCCAAGAAACCACTAGCGGGAGCGGGACCCAGTACTTC.

This clone is a singleton in its sample. The chain recombines TRBV27 with TRBJ1-2; 8 bases map to TRBD1. Germline V gene sequence: CDR1 MNHEY, CDR2 SMNVEV (reference sequence). With V trimmed by 5 bases and J by 4 bases, 9 bases remained unmatched. The CDR3 covers 15 residues. The CDR3 spells CASSPRTGMGYGYTF. DNA for the CDR3: TGTGCCAGCAGTCCCCGGACAGGGATGGGCTATGGCTACACCTTC.

V and J are TRBV5-1 and TRBJ1-4; TRBD1 aligns across 7 bases. The CDR3 covers 15 residues. V was pared by 3 bases and J by 5 bases, with 7 bases of the junction left unmatched. Looked up from germline, CDR1 is SGHRS and CDR2 is YFSETQ. CDR3 DNA sequence: TGCGCCAGCAGCTCCCAACAGGGGAGGAATGAAAAACTGTTTTTT. Residues: CASSSQQGRNEKLFF.

The chain links TRBV15 to TRBJ2-1; 8 bases match TRBD1. The CDR3 length is 16 residues. With 5 bases clipped from V and 1 base from J, the junction kept 7 bases outside the gene matches. The germline gives CDR1 LNHNV, CDR2 YYDKDF (reference sequence). CDR3 DNA sequence: TGTGCCACCAGCGAGGGAACAGGGGGTTCCTACAATGAGCAGTTCTTC. It specifies CATSEGTGGSYNEQFF.

The chain has TRBV15 and TRBJ2-7; 10 bases agree with TRBD2. Losses at the gene ends were 5 bases for V and 6 bases for J; bases not matched to a gene: 7. The germline CDR1 and CDR2 sequences are LNHNV and YYDKDF (reference sequence). The CDR3 is 14 residues long. CDR3 in DNA: TGTGCCACCAGCGGGGGACTAGCGTTTGCCGAGCAGTACTTC. Protein product: CATSGGLAFAEQYF.

V is TRBV9 and J is TRBJ2-3; D remains ambiguous. Germline V CDR1 and CDR2: SGDLS, YYNGEE. V was pared by 0 bases and J by 1 base, with 12 bases between. The CDR3 is made up of 16 amino acids. The CDR3 DNA reads as TGTGCCAGCAGCGTAGGCTTCTGGCGGCGCACAGATACGCAGTATTTT. Protein product: CASSVGFWRRTDTQYF.

This clone was found a few times. This chain links TRBV30 with TRBJ1-1; D remains ambiguous. Germline CDR1 and CDR2: GTSNPN and SVGIG (reference sequence). The CDR3 loop spans 13 amino acids. Trimming shortened V by 6 bases and J by 1 base, and 12 bases separated the two germline ends. The CDR3 sequence: CACRGVWNTEAFF. The CDR3 DNA sequence: TGTGCCTGCCGCGGGGTCTGGAACACTGAAGCTTTCTTT.

J is TRBJ2-4 and V is TRBV15; D is uncertain. V was pared by 4 bases and J by 1 base, with 11 bases between. The CDR3 consists of 15 residues. Per the germline V gene, CDR1 is LNHNV and CDR2 is YYDKDF (reference sequence). CDR3 in amino acids: CATSNSLKAKNIQYF. CDR3 nucleotides: TGTGCCACCAGCAACTCTTTGAAGGCCAAAAACATTCAGTACTTC. The entire variable domain, with the rest obtained from reference TRBV15 and TRBJ2-4, is as follows: DAMVIQNPRYQVTQFGKPVTLSCSQTLNHNVMYWYQQKSSQAPKLLFHYYDKDFNNEADTPDNFQSRRPNTSFCFLDIRSPGLGDTAMYLCATSNSLKAKNIQYFGAGTRLSVL.

The chain joins TRBV15 to TRBJ2-1; 12 bases fit TRBD2. Germline V gene data show CDR1 as LNHNV and CDR2 as YYDKDF (reference sequence). The CDR3 extends over 20 amino acids. Trimming cost V 3 bases and J 0 bases; bases outside gene matches: 12. CDR3 nucleotide sequence: TGTGCCACCAGCAGCCTTGGCACTAGCGGGGGGATCAGCTCCTACAATGAGCAGTTCTTC. Amino acid sequence: CATSSLGTSGGISSYNEQFF.

This clone came up a few times. For the CDR3, the DNA is TGTGCCAGCAGCTTGATGAGGGCACAGGGGATTAATGAGCAGTTCTTC. Translation: CASSLMRAQGINEQFF. The rearrangement uses TRBV5-4 and TRBJ2-1; 7 positions match TRBD1. The trim removed 1 base at V and 7 bases at J, leaving 11 bases unmatched. Germline CDR1 is SGHNT and CDR2 is YYREEE (reference sequence). The CDR3 spans 16 residues.

As concerns this clone: Germline and junction disagree at one end, which may indicate a read error. The identical CDR3 is also encoded by other nucleotide sequences in the sample. This rearrangement joins TRBV27 to TRBJ1-5; D might be TRBD1 (5 bases). The CDR3 runs 15 residues. Per the germline V gene, CDR1 is MNHEY and CDR2 is SMNVEV (reference sequence). In DNA form, the CDR3 reads TGTGCTAGCAGCCCGGGGACCGGGGGGAGCCAGCCCCAGCATTTT. Amino acid sequence: CASSPGTGGSQPQHF.